The text below deals with one TCR beta chain. The sample is drawn from a study of blood T cell repertoires in COVID-19. Across the study: The United States, Italy and Spain provided the acute and convalescent COVID-19 samples. The cDNA or gDNA used as material had been derived from T cells, B-cell-depleted T cells, or PBMCs.

Authors' processing steps: From reference gene primer amplification, estimates of nucleated cell counts were derived. Repertoires were generated with immunoSEQ multiplex PCR, while TCRdb's copy carries only in-frame clones and drops some. V and J calls and clone size come straight from that table; D and trimming were deduced from the DNA. The sample records about 340,000 clones, approximately 82% being singletons. Germline loops: CDR1 MDHEN, CDR2 SYDVKM. V lost 10 bases and J lost 6; bases outside the gene matches: 14. This CDR3 spans 14 amino acids. What was sequenced was peripheral blood. The gene calls are TRBV28 and TRBJ1-2; 7 nucleotides match TRBD1. This receptor was taken from a man aged 30 to 45 with active or convalescent COVID-19. CDR3: CATSPTGWGDGYTF. CDR3 coding DNA: TGTGCCACCTCACCGACAGGGTGGGGTGATGGCTACACCTTC.